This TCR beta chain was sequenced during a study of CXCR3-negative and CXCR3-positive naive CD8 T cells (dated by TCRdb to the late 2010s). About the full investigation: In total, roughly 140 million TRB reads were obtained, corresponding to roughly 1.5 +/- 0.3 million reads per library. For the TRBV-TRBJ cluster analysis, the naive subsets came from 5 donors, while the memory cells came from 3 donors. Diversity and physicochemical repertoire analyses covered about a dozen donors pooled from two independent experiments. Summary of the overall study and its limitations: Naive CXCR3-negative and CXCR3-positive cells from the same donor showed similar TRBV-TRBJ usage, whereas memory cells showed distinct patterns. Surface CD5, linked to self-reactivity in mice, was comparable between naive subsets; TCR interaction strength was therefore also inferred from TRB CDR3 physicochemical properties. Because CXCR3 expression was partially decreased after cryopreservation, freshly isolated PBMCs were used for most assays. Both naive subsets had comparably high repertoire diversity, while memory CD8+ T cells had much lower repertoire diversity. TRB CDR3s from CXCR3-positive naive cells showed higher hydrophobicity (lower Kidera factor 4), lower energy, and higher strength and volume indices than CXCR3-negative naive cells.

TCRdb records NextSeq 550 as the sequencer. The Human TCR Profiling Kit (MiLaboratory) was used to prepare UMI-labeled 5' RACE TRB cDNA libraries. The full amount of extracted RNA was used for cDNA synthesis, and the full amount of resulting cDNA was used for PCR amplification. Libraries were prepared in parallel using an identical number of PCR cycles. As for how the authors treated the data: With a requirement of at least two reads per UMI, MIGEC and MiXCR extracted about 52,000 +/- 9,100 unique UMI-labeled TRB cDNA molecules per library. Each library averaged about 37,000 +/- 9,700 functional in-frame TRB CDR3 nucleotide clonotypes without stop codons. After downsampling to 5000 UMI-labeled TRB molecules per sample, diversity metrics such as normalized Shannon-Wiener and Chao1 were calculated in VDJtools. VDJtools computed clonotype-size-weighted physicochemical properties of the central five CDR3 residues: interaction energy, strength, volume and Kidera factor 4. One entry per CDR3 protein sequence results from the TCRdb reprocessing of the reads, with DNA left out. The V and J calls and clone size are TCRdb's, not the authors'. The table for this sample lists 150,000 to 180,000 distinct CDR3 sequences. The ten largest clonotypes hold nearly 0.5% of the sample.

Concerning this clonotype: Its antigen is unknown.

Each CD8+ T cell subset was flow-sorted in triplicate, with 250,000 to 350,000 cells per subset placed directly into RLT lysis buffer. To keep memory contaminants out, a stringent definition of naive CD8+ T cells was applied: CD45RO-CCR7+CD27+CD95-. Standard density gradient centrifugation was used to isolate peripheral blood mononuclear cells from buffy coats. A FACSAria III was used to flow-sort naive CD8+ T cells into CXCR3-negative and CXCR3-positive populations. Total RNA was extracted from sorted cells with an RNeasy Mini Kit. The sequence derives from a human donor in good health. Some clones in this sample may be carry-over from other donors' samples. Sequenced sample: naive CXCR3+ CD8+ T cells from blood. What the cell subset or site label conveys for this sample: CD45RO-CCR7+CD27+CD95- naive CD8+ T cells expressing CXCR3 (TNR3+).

CDR3 region: CASSLPSGGEETQYF. The rearrangement combines TRBV12-3 or TRBV12-4 with TRBJ2-5; the TCRdb D gene call, TRBD2, has no DNA to confirm it. The CDR3 numbers 15 residues from cysteine through phenylalanine. No DNA was logged.